Below, one T cell receptor (beta chain) is given with its context. The data were produced by immunoSEQ multiplex PCR, yet TCRdb's version contains in-frame clones alone and is incomplete. The sample yields tens of thousands of clones, about 70% seen once. Unmatched junction bases numbered 12, after V lost 1 base and J lost 0 bases. CDR1 and CDR2 from the germline V gene are MNHEY and SMNVEV (reference sequence). CDR3 length: 20 residues. The data were taken from a study of T cell clones after liver transplantation. Whole-study context: Standard immunosuppression, with no induction, continued until 12-24 months after transplant.

Unstimulated PBMCs were sorted into CD3+CD4+ and CD3+CD8+ populations. This receptor was obtained from a human donor who received a liver transplant. This sample comprised CD4+ T cells from blood, obtained before liver transplant. The rearrangement joins TRBV27 to TRBJ1-6; TRBD1 aligns across 7 bases. The CDR3 DNA reads TGTGCCAGCAGTTTATACCCCGTCCAGGGGGTAAGCTCCTATAATTCACCCCTCCACTTT. This sequence encodes CASSLYPVQGVSSYNSPLHF.